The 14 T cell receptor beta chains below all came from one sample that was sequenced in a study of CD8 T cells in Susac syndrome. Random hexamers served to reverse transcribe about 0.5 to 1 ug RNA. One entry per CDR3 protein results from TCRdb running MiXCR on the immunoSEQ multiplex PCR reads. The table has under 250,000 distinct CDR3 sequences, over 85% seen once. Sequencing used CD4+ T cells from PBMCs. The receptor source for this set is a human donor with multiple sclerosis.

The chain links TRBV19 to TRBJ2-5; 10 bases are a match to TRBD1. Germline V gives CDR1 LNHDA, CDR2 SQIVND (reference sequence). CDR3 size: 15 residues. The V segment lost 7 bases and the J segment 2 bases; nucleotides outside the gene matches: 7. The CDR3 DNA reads TGTGCCAGTAATCCGCGGACAGGGGGGCAAGAGACCCAGTACTTC. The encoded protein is CASNPRTGGQETQYF.

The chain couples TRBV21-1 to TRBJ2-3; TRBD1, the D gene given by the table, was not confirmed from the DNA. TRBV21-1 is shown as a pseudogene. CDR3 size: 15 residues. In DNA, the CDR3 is TGTGCCAGCAGCAAAGAAGAGACAGAGACAGATACGCAGTATTTT. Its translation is CASSKEETETDTQYF.

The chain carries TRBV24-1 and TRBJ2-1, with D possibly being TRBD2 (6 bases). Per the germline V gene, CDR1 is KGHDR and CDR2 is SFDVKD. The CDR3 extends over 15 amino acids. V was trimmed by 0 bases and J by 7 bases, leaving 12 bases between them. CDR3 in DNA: TGTGCCACCAGTGATTTGGGGGGGTTTAGGAATGAGCAGTTCTTC. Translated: CATSDLGGFRNEQFF.

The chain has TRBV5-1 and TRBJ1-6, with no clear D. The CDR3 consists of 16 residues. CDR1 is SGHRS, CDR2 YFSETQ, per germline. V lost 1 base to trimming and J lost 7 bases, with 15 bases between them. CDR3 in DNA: TGCGCCAGCAGCTTGTATTTCGCGATGCGGAATTCACCCCTCCACTTT. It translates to CASSLYFAMRNSPLHF.

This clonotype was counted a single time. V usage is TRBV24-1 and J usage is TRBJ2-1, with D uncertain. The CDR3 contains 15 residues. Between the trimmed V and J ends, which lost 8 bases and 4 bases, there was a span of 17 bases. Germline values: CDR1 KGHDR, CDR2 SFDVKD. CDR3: CATKGHPRAYNEQFF. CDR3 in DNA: TGTGCCACCAAGGGTCATCCTAGAGCATACAATGAGCAGTTCTTC.

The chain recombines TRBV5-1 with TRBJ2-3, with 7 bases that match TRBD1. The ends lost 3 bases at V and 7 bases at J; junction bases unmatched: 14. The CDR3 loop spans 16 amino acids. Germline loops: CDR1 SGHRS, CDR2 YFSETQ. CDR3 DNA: TGCGCCAGCAGCTGGACTCCAACAGGGGTCAAAAATACGCAGTATTTT. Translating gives CASSWTPTGVKNTQYF.

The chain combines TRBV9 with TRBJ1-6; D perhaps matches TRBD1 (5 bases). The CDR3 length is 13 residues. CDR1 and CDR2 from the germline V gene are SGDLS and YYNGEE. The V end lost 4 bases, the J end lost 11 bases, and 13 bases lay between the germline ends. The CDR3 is CASSSSGGAPLHF. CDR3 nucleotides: TGTGCCAGCAGCTCCTCGGGAGGGGCACCCCTCCACTTT.

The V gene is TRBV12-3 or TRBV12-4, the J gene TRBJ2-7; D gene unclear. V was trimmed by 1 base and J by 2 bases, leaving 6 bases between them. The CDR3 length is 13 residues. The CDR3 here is CASSLVRAYEQYF. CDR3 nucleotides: TGTGCCAGCAGTTTAGTGAGAGCCTACGAGCAGTACTTC.

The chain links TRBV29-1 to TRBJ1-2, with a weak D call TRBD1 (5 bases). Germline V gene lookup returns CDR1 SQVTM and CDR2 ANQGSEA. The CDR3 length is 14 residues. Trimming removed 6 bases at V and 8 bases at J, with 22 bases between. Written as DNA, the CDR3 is TGCAGCGTCTCACAAAGGAGGGGTTTAGAGGGCTACACCTTC. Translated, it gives CSVSQRRGLEGYTF.

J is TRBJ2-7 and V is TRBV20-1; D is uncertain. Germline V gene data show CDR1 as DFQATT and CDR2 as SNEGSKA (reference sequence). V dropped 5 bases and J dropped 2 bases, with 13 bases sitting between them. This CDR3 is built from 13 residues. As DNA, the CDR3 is TGCAGTGCTGATCTGATCGGAGCCTACGAGCAGTACTTC. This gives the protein CSADLIGAYEQYF.

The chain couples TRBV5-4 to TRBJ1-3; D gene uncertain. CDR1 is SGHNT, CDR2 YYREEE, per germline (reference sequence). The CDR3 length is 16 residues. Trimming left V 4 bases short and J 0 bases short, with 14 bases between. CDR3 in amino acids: CASSPATPSSGNTIYF. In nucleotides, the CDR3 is TGTGCCAGCAGCCCGGCTACACCCAGCTCTGGAAACACCATATATTTT. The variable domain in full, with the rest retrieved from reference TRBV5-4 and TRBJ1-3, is ETGVTQSPTHLIKTRGQQVTLRCSSQSGHNTVSWYQQALGQGPQFIFQYYREEENGRGNFPPRFSGLQFPNYSSELNVNALELDDSALYLCASSPATPSSGNTIYFGEGSWLTVV.

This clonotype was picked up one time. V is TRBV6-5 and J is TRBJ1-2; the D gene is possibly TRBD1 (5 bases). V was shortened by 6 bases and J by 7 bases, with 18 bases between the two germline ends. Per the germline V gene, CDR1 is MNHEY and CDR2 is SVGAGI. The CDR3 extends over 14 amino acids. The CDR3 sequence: CASSPDPGRGGYTF. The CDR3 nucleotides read TGTGCCAGCAGCCCCGATCCGGGGCGAGGTGGCTACACCTTC.

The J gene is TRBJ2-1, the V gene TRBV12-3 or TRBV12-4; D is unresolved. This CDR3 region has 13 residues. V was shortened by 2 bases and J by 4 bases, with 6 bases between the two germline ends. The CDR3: CASSLKGYNEQFF. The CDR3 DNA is TGTGCCAGCAGTTTAAAGGGATACAATGAGCAGTTCTTC.

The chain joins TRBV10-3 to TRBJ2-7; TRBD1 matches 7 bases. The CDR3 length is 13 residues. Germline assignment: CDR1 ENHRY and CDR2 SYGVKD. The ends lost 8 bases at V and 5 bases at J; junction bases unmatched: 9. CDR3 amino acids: CAIGIDRDHEQYV. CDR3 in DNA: TGTGCCATCGGAATCGACAGGGACCACGAGCAGTACGTC.